This T cell receptor beta chain was recovered during a study of brain T cells in children with intractable seizures. Broader study findings: Pre- and post-surgery blood differed in depth, so pre-surgery absences may be undersampling. Patients' HCMV serostatus was unknown; virus specificity rests on CDR3 similarity alone.

Profiled with immunoSEQ multiplex PCR; TCRdb holds only in-frame clones, not every one. The sample includes approximately 330,000 clones, roughly 92% of them seen just once. The time point was: blood from clinic visit 5 months post-surgery; TSC patient then seizure free. Only cases whose brain tissue showed the highest T cell transcript signatures were sequenced. Pre-surgery treatment included at least one anti-epileptic drug. CDR3 length equals 14 residues. CDR1 is SGHNT, CDR2 YYREEE, per germline (reference sequence). Between the trimmed V and J ends, which lost 5 bases and 5 bases, there was a span of 14 bases. Notes on this clone: Its antigen is undetermined.

This receptor was identified in a boy younger than two with tuberous sclerosis and intractable seizures. The rearrangement uses TRBV5-4 and TRBJ2-1; possible D gene TRBD1, 6 bases. Sequenced here: peripheral blood, sampled 4 to 5 months after surgery. The CDR3 sequence is CASRPQGIHNEQFF. For the CDR3, the DNA is TGTGCCAGCAGGCCACAGGGAATACACAATGAGCAGTTCTTC.